The clone carrying this T cell receptor (beta chain) turned up a few times. The antigen is unknown. The source of the sample is a study of beta chain features in type 1 diabetes. General study results and limits: When VDJ junctions were examined, type 1 diabetes patients showed fewer insertions and more deletions. Here, the possible influence of HLA type (on TCRB rearrangement) remained unresolved.

The whole isolated RNA underwent reverse transcription, so sequencing captured expressed TCRB transcripts. The repertoire was sequenced with immunoSEQ multiplex PCR; TCRdb's copy has only in-frame clones and lacks some. The table includes around 500,000 clones, around 28% detected once. Germline V lookup: CDR1 MGHDK, CDR2 SYGVNS. The CDR3 runs to 14 residues. The ends were cut back, 0 bases at V and 4 bases at J, with 7 bases in the middle. The chain has TRBV25-1 and TRBJ1-3; no firm D call. Material for sequencing was naive CD4+ T cells from blood. The receptor was isolated from a man between 18 and 29 years old in good health. CDR3 in DNA: TGTGCCAGCAGTGAATACGGAGAGGGAAACACCATATATTTT. It encodes CASSEYGEGNTIYF.